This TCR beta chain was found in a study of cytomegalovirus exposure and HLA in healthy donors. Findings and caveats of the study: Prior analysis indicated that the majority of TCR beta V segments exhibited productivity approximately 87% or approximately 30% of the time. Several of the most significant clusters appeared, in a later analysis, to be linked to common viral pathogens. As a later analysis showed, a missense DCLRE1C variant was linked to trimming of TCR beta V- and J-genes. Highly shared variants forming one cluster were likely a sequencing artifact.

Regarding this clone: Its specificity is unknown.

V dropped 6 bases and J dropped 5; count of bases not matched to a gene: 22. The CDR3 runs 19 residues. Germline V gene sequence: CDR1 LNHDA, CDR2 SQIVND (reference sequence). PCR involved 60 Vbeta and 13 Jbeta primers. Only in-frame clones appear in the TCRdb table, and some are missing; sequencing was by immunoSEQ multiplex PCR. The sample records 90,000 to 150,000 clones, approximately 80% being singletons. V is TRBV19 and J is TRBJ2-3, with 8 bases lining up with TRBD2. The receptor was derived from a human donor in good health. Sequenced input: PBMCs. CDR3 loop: CASRPRSGATGGPIDTQYF. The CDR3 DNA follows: TGTGCCAGTAGACCTCGGTCGGGGGCTACGGGAGGGCCGATAGATACGCAGTATTTT.